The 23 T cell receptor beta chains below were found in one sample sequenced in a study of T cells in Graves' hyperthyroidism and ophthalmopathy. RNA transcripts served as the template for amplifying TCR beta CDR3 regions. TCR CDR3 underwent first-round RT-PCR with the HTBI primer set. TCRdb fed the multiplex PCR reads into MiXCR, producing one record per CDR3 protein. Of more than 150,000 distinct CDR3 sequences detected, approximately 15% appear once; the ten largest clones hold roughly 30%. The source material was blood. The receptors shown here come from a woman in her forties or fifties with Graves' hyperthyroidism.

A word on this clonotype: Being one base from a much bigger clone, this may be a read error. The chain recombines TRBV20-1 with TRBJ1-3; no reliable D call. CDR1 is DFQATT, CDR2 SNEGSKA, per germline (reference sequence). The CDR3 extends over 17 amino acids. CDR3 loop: CNARDLYSWSSGNTIYF. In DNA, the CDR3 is TGCAATGCTAGAGATCTGTACAGCTGGAGCTCTGGAAACACCATATATTTT.

The CDR3 loop reads CASSEPGAGTEAFF. The CDR3 DNA follows: TGTGCCAGCAGTGAACCAGGGGCAGGAACTGAAGCTTTCTTT. The chain employs TRBV2 and TRBJ1-1; D possibly corresponds to TRBD1 (6 bases). V was trimmed by 2 bases and J by 5 bases, leaving 12 bases between them. From germline, CDR1 is SNHLY and CDR2 FYNNEI. The CDR3 is made up of 14 amino acids. The full variable domain, completed using reference TRBV2 and TRBJ1-1, is EPEVTQTPSHQVTQMGQEVILRCVPISNHLYFYWYRQILGQKVEFLVSFYNNEISEKSEIFDDQFSVERPDGSNFTLKIRSTKLEDSAMYFCASSEPGAGTEAFFGQGTRLTVV.

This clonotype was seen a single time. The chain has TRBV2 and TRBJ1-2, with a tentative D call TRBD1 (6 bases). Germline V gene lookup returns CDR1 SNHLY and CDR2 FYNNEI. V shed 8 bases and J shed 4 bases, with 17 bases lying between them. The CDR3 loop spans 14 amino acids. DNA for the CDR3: TGTGCCAGCCTACAGGGTCCCGCTGTCTATGGCTACACCTTC. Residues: CASLQGPAVYGYTF.

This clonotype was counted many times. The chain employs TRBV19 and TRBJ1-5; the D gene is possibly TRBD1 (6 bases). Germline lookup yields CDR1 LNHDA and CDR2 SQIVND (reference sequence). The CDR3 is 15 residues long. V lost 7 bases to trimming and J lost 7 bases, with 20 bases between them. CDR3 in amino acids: CASTPARGLFQPQHF. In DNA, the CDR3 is TGTGCCAGTACCCCCGCCAGGGGCCTTTTCCAGCCCCAGCATTTT. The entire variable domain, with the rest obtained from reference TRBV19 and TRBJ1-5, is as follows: DGGITQSPKYLFRKEGQNVTLSCEQNLNHDAMYWYRQDPGQGLRLIYYSQIVNDFQKGDIAEGYSVSREKKESFPLTVTSAQKNPTAFYLCASTPARGLFQPQHFGDGTRLSIL.

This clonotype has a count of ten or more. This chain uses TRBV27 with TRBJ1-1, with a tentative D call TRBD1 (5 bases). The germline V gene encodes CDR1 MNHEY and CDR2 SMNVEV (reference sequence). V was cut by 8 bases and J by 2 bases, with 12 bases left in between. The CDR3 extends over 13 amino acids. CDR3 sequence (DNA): TGTGCCAGCGGTCAGGGCCTTAACACTGAAGCTTTCTTT. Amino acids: CASGQGLNTEAFF.

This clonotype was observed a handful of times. Here the CDR3 reads CASSFPGLAGENTGELFF. The DNA of the CDR3 is TGTGCCAGCAGCTTCCCGGGACTAGCGGGCGAGAACACCGGGGAGCTGTTTTTT. The genes are TRBV3-1 and TRBJ2-2; 12 bases align to TRBD2. This CDR3 is 18 amino acids long. V shed 5 bases and J 1 base; nucleotides not matched to a gene: 8. CDR1 and CDR2 (germline): LGHDT, YNNKEL (reference sequence).

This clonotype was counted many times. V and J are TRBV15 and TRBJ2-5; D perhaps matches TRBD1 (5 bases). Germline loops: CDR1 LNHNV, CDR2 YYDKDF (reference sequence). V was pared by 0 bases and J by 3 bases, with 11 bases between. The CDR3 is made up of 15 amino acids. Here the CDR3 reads CATSREGAGEETQYF. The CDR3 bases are TGTGCCACCAGCAGAGAAGGGGCAGGCGAAGAGACCCAGTACTTC.

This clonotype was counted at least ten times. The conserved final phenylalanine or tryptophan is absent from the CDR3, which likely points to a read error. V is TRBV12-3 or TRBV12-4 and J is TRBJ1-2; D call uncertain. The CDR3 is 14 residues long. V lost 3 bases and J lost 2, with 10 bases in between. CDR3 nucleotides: TGTGCCAGCAGTTTGGTCAACCTAAACTATGGCTACACCCTC. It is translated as CASSLVNLNYGYTL.

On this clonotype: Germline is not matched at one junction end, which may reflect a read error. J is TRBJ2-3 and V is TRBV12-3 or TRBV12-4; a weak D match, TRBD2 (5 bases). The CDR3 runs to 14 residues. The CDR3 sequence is CAGSFGGYGDTQYF. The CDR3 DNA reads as TGTGCCGGCAGTTTTGGAGGATATGGAGATACGCAGTATTTT.

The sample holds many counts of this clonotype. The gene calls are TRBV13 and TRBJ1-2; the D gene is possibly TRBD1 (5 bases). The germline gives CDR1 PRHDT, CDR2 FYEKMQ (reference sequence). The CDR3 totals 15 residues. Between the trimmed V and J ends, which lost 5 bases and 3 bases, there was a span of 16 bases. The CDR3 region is CASSPPGRRDYGYTF. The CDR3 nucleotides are TGTGCCAGCAGCCCGCCGGGACGGAGGGACTATGGCTACACCTTC.

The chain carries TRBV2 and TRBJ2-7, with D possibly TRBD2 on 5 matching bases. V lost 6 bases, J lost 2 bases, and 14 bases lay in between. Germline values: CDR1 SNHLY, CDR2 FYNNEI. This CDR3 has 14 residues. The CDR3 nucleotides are TGTGCCAGCAGCGCCGAGGCGGGCACCTACGAGCAGTACTTC. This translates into CASSAEAGTYEQYF. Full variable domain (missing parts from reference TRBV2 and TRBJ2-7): EPEVTQTPSHQVTQMGQEVILRCVPISNHLYFYWYRQILGQKVEFLVSFYNNEISEKSEIFDDQFSVERPDGSNFTLKIRSTKLEDSAMYFCASSAEAGTYEQYFGPGTRLTVT.

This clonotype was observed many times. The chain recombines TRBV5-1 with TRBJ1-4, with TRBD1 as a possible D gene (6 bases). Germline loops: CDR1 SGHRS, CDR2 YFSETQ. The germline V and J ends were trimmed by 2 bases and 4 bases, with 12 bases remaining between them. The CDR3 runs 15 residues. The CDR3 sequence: CASSLTGTSNEKLFF. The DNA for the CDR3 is TGCGCCAGCAGCTTAACGGGGACAAGTAATGAAAAACTGTTTTTT.

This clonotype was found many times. CDR3 amino acids: CASRQGAPGTGELFF. The DNA for the CDR3 is TGTGCCAGCAGACAGGGGGCCCCAGGCACCGGGGAGCTGTTTTTT. The chain employs TRBV6-2 or TRBV6-3 and TRBJ2-2; 9 positions agree with TRBD1. V gave up 6 bases and J gave up 4 bases; unmatched junction bases: 6. The CDR3 spans 15 residues. Per the germline V gene, CDR1 is MNHEY and CDR2 is SVGEGT.

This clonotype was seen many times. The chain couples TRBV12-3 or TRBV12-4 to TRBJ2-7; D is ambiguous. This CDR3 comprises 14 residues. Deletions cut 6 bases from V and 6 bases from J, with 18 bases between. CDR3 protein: CASRSWGDSREQYF. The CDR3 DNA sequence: TGTGCCAGCAGATCTTGGGGTGACTCGCGCGAGCAGTACTTC.

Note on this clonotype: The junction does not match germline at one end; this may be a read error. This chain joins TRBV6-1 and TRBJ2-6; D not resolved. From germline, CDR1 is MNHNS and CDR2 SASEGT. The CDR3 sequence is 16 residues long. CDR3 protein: CANSEAFSSGANVLTF. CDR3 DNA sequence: TGTGCCAACAGTGAGGCCTTTTCCTCTGGGGCCAACGTCCTGACTTTC.

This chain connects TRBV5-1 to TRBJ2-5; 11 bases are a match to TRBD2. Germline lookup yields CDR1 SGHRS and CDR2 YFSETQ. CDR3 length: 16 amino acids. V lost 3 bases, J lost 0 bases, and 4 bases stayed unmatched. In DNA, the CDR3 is TGCGCCAGCAGCTGGGGGGGACTAGCGGACCAAGAGACCCAGTACTTC. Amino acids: CASSWGGLADQETQYF.

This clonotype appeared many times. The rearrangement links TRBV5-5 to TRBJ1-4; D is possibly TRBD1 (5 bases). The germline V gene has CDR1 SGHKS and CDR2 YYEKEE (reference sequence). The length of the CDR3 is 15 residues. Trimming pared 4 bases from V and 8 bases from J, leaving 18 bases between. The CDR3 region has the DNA TGTGCCAGCAGCCGTGGTGAGGGACGGCTAGAAAAACTGTTTTTT. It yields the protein CASSRGEGRLEKLFF. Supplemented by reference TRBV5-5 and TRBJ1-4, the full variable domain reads DAGVTQSPTHLIKTRGQQVTLRCSPISGHKSVSWYQQVLGQGPQFIFQYYEKEERGRGNFPDRFSARQFPNYSSELNVNALLLGDSALYLCASSRGEGRLEKLFFGSGTQLSVL.

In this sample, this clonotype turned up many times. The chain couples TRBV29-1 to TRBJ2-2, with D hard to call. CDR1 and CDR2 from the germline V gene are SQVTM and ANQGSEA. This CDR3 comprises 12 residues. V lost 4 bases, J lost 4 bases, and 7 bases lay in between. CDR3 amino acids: CSVVWGTGELFF. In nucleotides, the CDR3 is TGCAGCGTTGTGTGGGGCACCGGGGAGCTGTTTTTT.

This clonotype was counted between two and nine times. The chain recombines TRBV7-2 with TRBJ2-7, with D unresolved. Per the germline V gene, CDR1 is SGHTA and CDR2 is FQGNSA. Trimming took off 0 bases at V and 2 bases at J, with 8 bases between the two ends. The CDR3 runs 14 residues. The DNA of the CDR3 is TGTGCCAGCAGCTTAGCTGTAGGTGCCTACGAGCAGTACTTC. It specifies CASSLAVGAYEQYF.

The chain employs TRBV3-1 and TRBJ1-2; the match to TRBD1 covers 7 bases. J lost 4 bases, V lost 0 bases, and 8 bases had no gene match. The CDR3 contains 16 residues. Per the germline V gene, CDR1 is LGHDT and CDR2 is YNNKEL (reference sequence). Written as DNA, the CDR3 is TGTGCCAGCAGCCAAGAACCACGGGACAGCCTCTATGGCTACACCTTC. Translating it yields CASSQEPRDSLYGYTF.

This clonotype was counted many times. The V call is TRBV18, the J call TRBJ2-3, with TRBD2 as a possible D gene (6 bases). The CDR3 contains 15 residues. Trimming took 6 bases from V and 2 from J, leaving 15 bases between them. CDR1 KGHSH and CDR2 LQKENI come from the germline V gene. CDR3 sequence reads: CASSVGSGFTDTQYF. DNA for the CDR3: TGTGCCAGCTCGGTTGGCAGCGGGTTCACAGATACGCAGTATTTT.

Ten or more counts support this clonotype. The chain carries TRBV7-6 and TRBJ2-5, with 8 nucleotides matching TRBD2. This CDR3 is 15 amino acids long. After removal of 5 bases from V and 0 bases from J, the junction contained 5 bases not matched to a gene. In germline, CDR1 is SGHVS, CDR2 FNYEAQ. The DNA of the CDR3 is TGTGCCAGCAGCCGGTACGGGGGGGACCAAGAGACCCAGTACTTC. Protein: CASSRYGGDQETQYF. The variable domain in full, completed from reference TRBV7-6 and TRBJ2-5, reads GAGVSQSPRYKVTKRGQDVALRCDPISGHVSLYWYRQALGQGPEFLTYFNYEAQQDKSGLPNDRFSAERPEGSISTLTIQRTEQRDSAMYRCASSRYGGDQETQYFGPGTRLLVL.

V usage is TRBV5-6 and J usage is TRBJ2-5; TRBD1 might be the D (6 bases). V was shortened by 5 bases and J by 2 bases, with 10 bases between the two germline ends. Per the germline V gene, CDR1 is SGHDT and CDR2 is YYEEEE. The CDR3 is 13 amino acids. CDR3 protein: CASRKGVQETQYF. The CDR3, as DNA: TGTGCCAGCAGAAAGGGGGTACAAGAGACCCAGTACTTC.